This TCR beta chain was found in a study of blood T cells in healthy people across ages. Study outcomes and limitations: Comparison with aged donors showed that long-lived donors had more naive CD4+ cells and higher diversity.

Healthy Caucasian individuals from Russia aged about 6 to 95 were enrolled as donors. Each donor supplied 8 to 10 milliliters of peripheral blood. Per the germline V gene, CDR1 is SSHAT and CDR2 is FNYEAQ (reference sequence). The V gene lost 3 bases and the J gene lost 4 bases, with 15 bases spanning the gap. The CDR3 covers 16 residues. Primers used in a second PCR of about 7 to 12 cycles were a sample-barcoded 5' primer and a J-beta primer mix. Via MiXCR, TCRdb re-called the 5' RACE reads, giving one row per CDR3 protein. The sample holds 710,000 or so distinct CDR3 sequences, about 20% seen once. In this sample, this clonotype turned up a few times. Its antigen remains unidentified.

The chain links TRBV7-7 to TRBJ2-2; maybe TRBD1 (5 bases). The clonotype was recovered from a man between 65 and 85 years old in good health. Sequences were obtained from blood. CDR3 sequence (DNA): TGTGCCAGCAGCTTTTCTTTGCAGGGCGGCACCGGGGAGCTGTTTTTT. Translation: CASSFSLQGGTGELFF.